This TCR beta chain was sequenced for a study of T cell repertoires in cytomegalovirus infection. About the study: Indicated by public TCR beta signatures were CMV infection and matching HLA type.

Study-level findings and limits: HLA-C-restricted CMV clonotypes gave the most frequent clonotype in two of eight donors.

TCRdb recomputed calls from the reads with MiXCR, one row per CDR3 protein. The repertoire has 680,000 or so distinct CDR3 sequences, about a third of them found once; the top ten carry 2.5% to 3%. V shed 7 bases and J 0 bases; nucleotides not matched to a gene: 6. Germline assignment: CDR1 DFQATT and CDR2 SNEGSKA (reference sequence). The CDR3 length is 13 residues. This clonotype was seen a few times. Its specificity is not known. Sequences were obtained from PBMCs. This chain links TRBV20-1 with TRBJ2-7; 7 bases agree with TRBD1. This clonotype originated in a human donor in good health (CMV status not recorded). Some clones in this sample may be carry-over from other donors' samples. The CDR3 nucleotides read TGCAGTGGCCGGGACAGTAGCTCCTACGAGCAGTACTTC. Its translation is CSGRDSSSYEQYF.